The next 30 T cell receptor beta chains were all read from a single sample in a study of neurological immune-mediated disorders (dated by TCRdb to the late 2010s). The library was prepared using 5' RACE. The run used an Illumina HiSeq 2500. TCRdb trimmed public reads at Q25 via fastp, called clones via MiXCR and kept in-frame beta chains. For every CDR3 protein sequence, its rows merge into one entry that carries the most common genes and DNA. The sample has under 85,000 distinct CDR3 sequences on record, 10% of them singletons. Jointly, the top ten make up 1.8% of the sample. Sequencing was done on a sample of PBMCs. The receptors shown here come from a man aged 35 to 55 in good health.

This clonotype was seen many times. The J gene is TRBJ1-3, the V gene TRBV20-1; D call uncertain. V lost 3 bases, J lost 0 bases, and 12 bases lay in between. Germline assignment: CDR1 DFQATT and CDR2 SNEGSKA (reference sequence). This CDR3 contains 15 residues. CDR3 coding DNA: TGCAGTGCTAGTGACCCACATAGCTCTGGAAACACCATATATTTT. It translates to CSASDPHSSGNTIYF.

This clonotype was seen repeatedly, ten times or more. The V and J genes are TRBV27 and TRBJ2-1, with D possibly matching TRBD1 (6 bases). The CDR3 totals 17 residues. The germline V and J ends were trimmed by 6 bases and 7 bases, with 25 bases remaining between them. Germline lookup yields CDR1 MNHEY and CDR2 SMNVEV (reference sequence). The CDR3 sequence is CASRPGHLNGGRNEQFF. CDR3 DNA sequence: TGTGCCAGCAGGCCGGGACATCTTAATGGGGGTAGAAATGAGCAGTTCTTC.

This clonotype was seen repeatedly, ten times or more. This rearrangement joins TRBV29-1 to TRBJ1-2; 9 bases line up with TRBD1. The trim removed 5 bases at V and 6 bases at J, leaving 4 bases unmatched. The CDR3 runs 12 residues. CDR1 SQVTM and CDR2 ANQGSEA come from the germline V gene. CDR3: CSVHTGGDGYTF. CDR3 nucleotides: TGCAGCGTTCACACAGGGGGCGATGGCTACACCTTC. The full variable domain, rest sourced from reference TRBV29-1 and TRBJ1-2, is SAVISQKPSRDICQRGTSLTIQCQVDSQVTMMFWYRQQPGQSLTLIATANQGSEATYESGFVIDKFPISRPNLTFSTLTVSNMSPEDSSIYLCSVHTGGDGYTFGSGTRLTVV.

Points on this clonotype: This sequence may be a read error, since a much larger clone differs from it by one base. The rearrangement uses TRBV11-1 and TRBJ2-3; D uncertain. The length of the CDR3 is 15 residues. V was cut by 3 bases and J by 2 bases, with 12 bases left in between. CDR1 SGHAT and CDR2 FQDESV come from the germline V gene (reference sequence). CDR3 DNA: TGTGCCAGCAGCTTCGGAGCCTCCTCCACAGATACGCAGTATTTT. Amino acids: CASSFGASSTDTQYF.

In its sample, this clonotype was seen many times. J is TRBJ2-3 and V is TRBV7-3; the D is unclear. Germline V gives CDR1 SGHTA, CDR2 FQGTGA. The CDR3 totals 16 residues. The V gene lost 3 bases and the J gene lost 3 bases, with 16 bases spanning the gap. The CDR3 loop is CASSFLRTSDTDTQYF. The CDR3 coding sequence is TGTGCCAGCAGCTTTCTGAGGACCTCGGATACAGATACGCAGTATTTT.

There are many counts of this clonotype. J is TRBJ2-7 and V is TRBV20-1; 7 bases agree with TRBD2. Unmatched junction bases numbered 11, after V lost 0 bases and J lost 6 bases. The CDR3 runs to 15 residues. The V gene's germline CDR1 is DFQATT and CDR2 SNEGSKA (reference sequence). CDR3 sequence (DNA): TGCAGTGCTAGAGATACGCGGGAGAGTCTTCTCGAGCAGTACTTC. Residues: CSARDTRESLLEQYF.

The table lists this clonotype with many counts. The V gene is TRBV7-8, the J gene TRBJ2-7; weak D call: TRBD1 (5 bases). V lost 5 bases to trimming and J lost 5 bases, with 10 bases between them. CDR1 is SGHVS, CDR2 FQNEAQ, per germline. The CDR3 sequence is 12 residues long. DNA for the CDR3: TGTGCCAGCAGCCTGGGGCTGCACGAGCAGTACTTC. Its translation is CASSLGLHEQYF.

This clonotype was seen at least ten times. The chain uses TRBV12-3 or TRBV12-4 and TRBJ2-4; 8 bases agree with TRBD1. V gave up 6 bases and J gave up 2 bases; unmatched junction bases: 12. This CDR3 contains 17 residues. Here the CDR3 DNA reads TGTGCCAGCAGATCGCCTATTGGACAGGGTACCAAAAACATTCAGTACTTC. This gives the protein CASRSPIGQGTKNIQYF.

This clonotype was observed many times. The chain combines TRBV7-3 with TRBJ2-6; D remains ambiguous. The CDR3 has 19 residues. Germline CDR1 reads SGHTA; CDR2 reads FQGTGA. Trimming took off 2 bases at V and 0 bases at J, with 17 bases between the two ends. This CDR3 reads CASSLGPVGLGSGANVLTF. The DNA of the CDR3 is TGTGCCAGCAGCTTAGGGCCGGTGGGGTTAGGCTCTGGGGCCAACGTCCTGACTTTC.

Many counts were recorded for this clonotype. The chain has TRBV20-1 and TRBJ2-1, with a weak D call TRBD1 (6 bases). V was trimmed by 6 bases and J by 12 bases, leaving 24 bases between them. Germline lookup yields CDR1 DFQATT and CDR2 SNEGSKA (reference sequence). This CDR3 region has 14 residues. In DNA, the CDR3 is TGCAGTGCCAGGGGTGGGACCCAAGTTGGAGGGCAGTTCTTC. Its protein product is CSARGGTQVGGQFF.

The chain joins TRBV12-5 to TRBJ1-2, with D hard to call. The CDR3 extends over 12 amino acids. Germline CDR1 reads LGHNT; CDR2 reads FRNRAP. V lost 7 bases to trimming and J lost 4 bases, with 10 bases between them. CDR3 sequence reads: CASAADIYGYTF. CDR3 DNA sequence: TGTGCTAGTGCTGCAGATATCTATGGCTACACCTTC.

This clonotype showed up just a few times. The rearrangement links TRBV10-3 to TRBJ2-5, with 14 bases matching TRBD2. Germline-derived CDR1 and CDR2 are ENHRY and SYGVKD. V lost 2 bases to trimming and J lost 2 bases; unmatched junction nucleotides: 1. The CDR3 consists of 16 residues. CDR3 sequence reads: CAISEGLAGGQETQYF. In DNA form, the CDR3 reads TGTGCCATCAGTGAGGGACTAGCGGGGGGTCAAGAGACCCAGTACTTC.

On this clonotype: A read error is possible here, since a much larger clone lies one base away. J is TRBJ2-6 and V is TRBV27, with D perhaps TRBD2 (6 bases). The V gene's germline CDR1 is MNHEY and CDR2 SMNVEV (reference sequence). The CDR3 contains 15 residues. The CDR3 sequence: CASSFGGSGAYVLTF. The CDR3 DNA is TGTGCCAGCAGTTTCGGGGGATCTGGGGCCTACGTCCTGACTTTC.

This clonotype was counted at least ten times. The rearrangement joins TRBV12-3 or TRBV12-4 to TRBJ2-7; tentative D call: TRBD2 (5 bases). V was cut by 6 bases and J by 7 bases, with 16 bases left in between. This CDR3 is built from 13 residues. CDR3 region: CASSPSSREEQYF. In DNA form, the CDR3 reads TGTGCCAGCAGCCCTAGCAGTAGAGAGGAGCAGTACTTC.

In this sample, this clonotype turned up many times. The chain has TRBV2 and TRBJ2-5; 9 positions match TRBD2. CDR1 is SNHLY, CDR2 FYNNEI, per germline. This CDR3 spans 17 amino acids. Trimming took 1 base from V and 5 from J; bases not matched to a gene: 11. CDR3 bases: TGTGCCAGCAGTGAAGTGGATAGCGGGAGAGGAGGGGAGACCCAGTACTTC. Its translation is CASSEVDSGRGGETQYF.

The chain joins TRBV9 to TRBJ2-6, with unresolved D. The CDR3 has 13 amino acids. Trimming stripped 3 bases from V and 2 bases from J, with 3 bases between. Germline assignment: CDR1 SGDLS and CDR2 YYNGEE. For the CDR3, the DNA is TGTGCCAGCAGCGACCCTGGGGCCAACGTCCTGACTTTC. Translation: CASSDPGANVLTF.

This clonotype was seen repeatedly, ten times or more. The chain has TRBV30 and TRBJ1-1, with D possibly matching TRBD1 (6 bases). The ends were cut back, 1 base at V and 6 bases at J, with 12 bases in the middle. Germline V lookup: CDR1 GTSNPN, CDR2 SVGIG (reference sequence). The CDR3 totals 13 residues. CDR3 residues: CAWSGTESAEAFF. In DNA form, the CDR3 reads TGTGCCTGGAGTGGGACAGAATCCGCTGAAGCTTTCTTT.

As regards this clonotype: It may be a read error: a sequence one base away is much more abundant. V and J are TRBV6-4 and TRBJ2-1; possible D gene TRBD1, 5 bases. V gave up 8 bases and J gave up 6 bases, with 23 bases separating them. Germline V gives CDR1 MRHNA, CDR2 SNTAGT. The CDR3 covers 16 residues. The CDR3 DNA sequence: TGTGCCAGCGATGGCCAGGGCCACCTCTTATTCAATGAGCAGTTCTTC. It codes for CASDGQGHLLFNEQFF.

This clonotype was recorded at least ten times. The V and J genes are TRBV20-1 and TRBJ2-5, with TRBD2 matching over 7 bases. V trimming: 5 bases; J trimming: 5 bases; junction bases outside the gene matches: 5. There are 12 residues in the CDR3. CDR1 and CDR2 (germline): DFQATT, SNEGSKA (reference sequence). The CDR3 is CSAQSRGETQYF. For the CDR3, the DNA is TGCAGTGCTCAATCGCGGGGGGAGACCCAGTACTTC.

Note on this clonotype: The junction and the germline gene differ at one end; a read error may be behind it. The J gene is TRBJ2-1, the V gene TRBV15; D not certain. The V gene's germline CDR1 is LNHNV and CDR2 YYDKDF (reference sequence). The length of the CDR3 is 16 residues. DNA for the CDR3: TGTGCCACCAGGAGAGATAGGGCTAACGTCGACAATGAGCAGTTCTTC. Translating it yields CATRRDRANVDNEQFF.

This clonotype appeared once. The chain combines TRBV29-1 with TRBJ2-2; D gene uncertain. Germline V gene lookup returns CDR1 SQVTM and CDR2 ANQGSEA. This CDR3 contains 15 residues. V was cut by 0 bases and J by 4 bases, with 12 bases left in between. Here the CDR3 reads CSVEDRRASTGELFF. CDR3 DNA: TGCAGCGTTGAAGATCGCCGGGCCAGCACCGGGGAGCTGTTTTTT.

The chain uses TRBV5-1 and TRBJ2-3; weak D call: TRBD2 (5 bases). This CDR3 spans 14 amino acids. V was clipped by 6 bases and J by 2 bases, with 13 bases between them. Germline V lookup: CDR1 SGHRS, CDR2 YFSETQ. CDR3 in amino acids: CASNGGGITDTQYF. CDR3 DNA sequence: TGCGCCAGCAATGGCGGAGGCATCACAGATACGCAGTATTTT.

This clonotype came up many times. The chain links TRBV6-1 to TRBJ2-1; TRBD2 agrees at 14 bases. The germline gives CDR1 MNHNS, CDR2 SASEGT. Germline trimming cut 4 bases from V and 7 bases from J; bases unmatched to any gene: 3. The CDR3 is 15 amino acids. The DNA of the CDR3 is TGTGCCAGCAGTGCTGGACTAGCGGGAGGAAATGAGCAGTTCTTC. The encoded protein is CASSAGLAGGNEQFF.

In its sample, this clonotype was seen many times. V gene TRBV5-1 combines with J gene TRBJ2-1; D remains unclear. CDR3 length equals 15 residues. The V end was cut by 4 bases, the J end by 2 bases, with 13 bases between. From germline, CDR1 is SGHRS and CDR2 YFSETQ. CDR3 nucleotide sequence: TGCGCCAGCAGCGCGCAAATAGGTACCTACAATGAGCAGTTCTTC. Its protein product is CASSAQIGTYNEQFF.

This clonotype showed up many times. V is TRBV20-1 and J is TRBJ2-7, with D tentatively TRBD2 (6 bases). Germline assignment: CDR1 DFQATT and CDR2 SNEGSKA (reference sequence). Trimming removed 0 bases at V and 4 bases at J, with 16 bases between. The CDR3 length is 15 residues. CDR3 coding DNA: TGCAGTGCTAGAGAGATGGAGGGCTTCGATTACGAGCAGTACTTC. It specifies CSAREMEGFDYEQYF.

This clonotype has a count of ten or more. The genes are TRBV6-2 or TRBV6-3 and TRBJ2-1; 11 bases map to TRBD2. The V segment lost 4 bases and the J segment 3 bases; nucleotides outside the gene matches: 2. Germline V gene sequence: CDR1 MNHEY, CDR2 SVGEGT. The CDR3 covers 15 residues. This chain's CDR3 is CASSLTSGDYNEQFF. CDR3 bases: TGTGCCAGCAGTTTGACTAGCGGGGACTACAATGAGCAGTTCTTC.

This clonotype was detected ten times or more. V usage is TRBV4-2 and J usage is TRBJ2-2, with D possibly matching TRBD2 (5 bases). V dropped 1 base and J dropped 6 bases, with 12 bases sitting between them. The CDR3 has 15 amino acids. The germline CDR1 and CDR2 sequences are LGHNA and YNFKEQ. In nucleotides, the CDR3 is TGTGCCAGCAGCCAAGGGCTAGCCAGCCCCGGGGAGCTGTTTTTT. Protein: CASSQGLASPGELFF.

In this sample, this clonotype turned up many times. The genes are TRBV10-3 and TRBJ2-7; 9 nucleotides match TRBD1. J lost 2 bases, V lost 5 bases, and 10 bases had no gene match. Germline V gene sequence: CDR1 ENHRY, CDR2 SYGVKD. CDR3 length equals 16 residues. CDR3 DNA sequence: TGTGCCATCAGTCGCCGGGACAGGGAAAGCCCCTACGAGCAGTACTTC. Translation: CAISRRDRESPYEQYF.

This clonotype was seen many times. The chain has TRBV11-2 and TRBJ2-3; the match to TRBD2 covers 9 bases. The CDR3 extends over 17 amino acids. CDR1 is SGHAT, CDR2 FQNNGV, per germline. Unmatched junction bases numbered 8, after V lost 4 bases and J lost 0 bases. The CDR3 sequence: CASSSSGRGGSTDTQYF. Written as DNA, the CDR3 is TGTGCCAGCAGCTCCTCGGGGCGGGGGGGCAGCACAGATACGCAGTATTTT.

This clonotype was seen a handful of times. The chain is built from TRBV29-1 and TRBJ2-1; D possibly uses TRBD1 or TRBD2 (5 bases each). Germline V gene sequence: CDR1 SQVTM, CDR2 ANQGSEA. The CDR3 runs 15 residues. Trimming took off 4 bases at V and 6 bases at J, with 19 bases between the two ends. The DNA for the CDR3 is TGCAGCGTTGCTGTATCTGTTACTGGGGGCAATGAGCAGTTCTTC. This gives the protein CSVAVSVTGGNEQFF.